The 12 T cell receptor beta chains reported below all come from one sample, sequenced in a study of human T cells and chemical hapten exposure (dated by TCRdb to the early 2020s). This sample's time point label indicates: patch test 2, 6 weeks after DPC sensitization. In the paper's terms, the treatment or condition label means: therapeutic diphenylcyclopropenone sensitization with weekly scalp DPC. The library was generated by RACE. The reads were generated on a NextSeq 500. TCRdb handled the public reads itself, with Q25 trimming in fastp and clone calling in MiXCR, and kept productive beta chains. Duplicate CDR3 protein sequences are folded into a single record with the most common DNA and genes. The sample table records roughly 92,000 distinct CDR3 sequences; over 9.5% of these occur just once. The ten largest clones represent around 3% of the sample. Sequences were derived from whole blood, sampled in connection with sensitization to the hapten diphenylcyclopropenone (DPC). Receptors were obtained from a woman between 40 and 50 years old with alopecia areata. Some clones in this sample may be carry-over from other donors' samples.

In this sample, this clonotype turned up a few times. The DNA for the CDR3 is TGCAGTGCTCCAAGACTAGCGGGAGTTTCGGATGAGCAGTTCTTC. Protein: CSAPRLAGVSDEQFF. The chain employs TRBV20-1 and TRBJ2-1; 12 bases are a match to TRBD2. The CDR3 has 15 amino acids. Germline values: CDR1 DFQATT, CDR2 SNEGSKA (reference sequence). The V and J ends lost 5 bases and 8 bases, in that order; junction bases with no gene match: 10.

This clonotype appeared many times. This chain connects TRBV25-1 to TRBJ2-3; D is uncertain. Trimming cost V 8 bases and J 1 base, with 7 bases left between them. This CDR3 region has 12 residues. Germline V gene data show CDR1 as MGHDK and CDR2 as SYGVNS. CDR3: CASAAGTDTQYF. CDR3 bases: TGTGCCAGCGCGGCCGGCACAGATACGCAGTATTTT.

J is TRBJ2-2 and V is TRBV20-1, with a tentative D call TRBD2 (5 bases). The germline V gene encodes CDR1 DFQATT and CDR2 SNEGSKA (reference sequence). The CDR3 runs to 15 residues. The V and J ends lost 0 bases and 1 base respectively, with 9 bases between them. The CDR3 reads CSAREAGMNTGELFF. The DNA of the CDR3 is TGCAGTGCTAGAGAGGCCGGGATGAACACCGGGGAGCTGTTTTTT.

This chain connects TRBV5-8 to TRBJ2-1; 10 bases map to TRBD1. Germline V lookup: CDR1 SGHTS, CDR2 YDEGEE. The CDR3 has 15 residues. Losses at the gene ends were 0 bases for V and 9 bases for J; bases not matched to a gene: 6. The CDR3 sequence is CASSLAGTGAGEQFF. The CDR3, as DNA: TGTGCCAGCAGCTTGGCCGGGACAGGGGCGGGTGAGCAGTTCTTC.

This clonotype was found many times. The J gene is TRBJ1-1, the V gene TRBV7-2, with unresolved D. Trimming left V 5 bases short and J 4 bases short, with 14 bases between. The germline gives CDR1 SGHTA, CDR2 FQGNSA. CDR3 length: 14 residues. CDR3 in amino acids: CASSNGVFVTEAFF. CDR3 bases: TGTGCCAGCAGCAACGGGGTATTTGTCACTGAAGCTTTCTTT.

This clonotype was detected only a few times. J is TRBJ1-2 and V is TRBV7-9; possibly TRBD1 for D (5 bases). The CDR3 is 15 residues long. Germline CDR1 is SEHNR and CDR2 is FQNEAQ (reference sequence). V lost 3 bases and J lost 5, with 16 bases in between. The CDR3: CASSFHEGTEYGYTF. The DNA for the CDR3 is TGTGCCAGCAGCTTTCACGAGGGGACCGAGTATGGCTACACCTTC. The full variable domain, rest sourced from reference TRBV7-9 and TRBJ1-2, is DTGVSQNPRHKITKRGQNVTFRCDPISEHNRLYWYRQTLGQGPEFLTYFQNEAQLEKSRLLSDRFSAERPKGSFSTLEIQRTEQGDSAMYLCASSFHEGTEYGYTFGSGTRLTVV.

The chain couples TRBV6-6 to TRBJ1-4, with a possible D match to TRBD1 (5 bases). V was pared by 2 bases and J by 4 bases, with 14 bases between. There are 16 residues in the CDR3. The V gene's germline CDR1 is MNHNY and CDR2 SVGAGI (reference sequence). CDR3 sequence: CASSYPPGQFNEKLFF. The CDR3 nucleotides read TGTGCCAGCAGTTACCCCCCGGGGCAGTTTAATGAAAAACTGTTTTTT.

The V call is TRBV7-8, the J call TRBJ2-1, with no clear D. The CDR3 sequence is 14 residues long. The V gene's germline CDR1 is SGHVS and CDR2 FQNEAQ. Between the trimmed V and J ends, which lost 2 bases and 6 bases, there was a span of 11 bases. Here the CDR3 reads CASSLIGRVNEQFF. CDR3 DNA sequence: TGTGCCAGCAGCTTAATAGGAAGGGTCAATGAGCAGTTCTTC. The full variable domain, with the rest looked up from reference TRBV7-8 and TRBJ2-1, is GAGVSQSPRYKVAKRGQDVALRCDPISGHVSLFWYQQALGQGPEFLTYFQNEAQLDKSGLPSDRFFAERPEGSVSTLKIQRTQQEDSAVYLCASSLIGRVNEQFFGPGTRLTVL.

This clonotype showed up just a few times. CDR3 DNA sequence: TGTGCCAGCAGAGAAAACACCGGGGAGCTGTTTTTT. The encoded protein is CASRENTGELFF. V and J are TRBV7-2 and TRBJ2-2; D remains unclear. This CDR3 is 12 amino acids long. Germline V gene sequence: CDR1 SGHTA, CDR2 FQGNSA. With 6 bases removed from V and 2 bases from J, the gap between germline ends came to 4 bases.

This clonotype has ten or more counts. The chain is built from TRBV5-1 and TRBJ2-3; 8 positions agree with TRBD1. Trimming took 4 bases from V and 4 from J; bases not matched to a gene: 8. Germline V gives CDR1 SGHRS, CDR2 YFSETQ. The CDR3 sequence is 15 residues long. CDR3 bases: TGCGCCAGCAGCAACCCAGGGGGCGCGGCAGATACGCAGTATTTT. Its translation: CASSNPGGAADTQYF.

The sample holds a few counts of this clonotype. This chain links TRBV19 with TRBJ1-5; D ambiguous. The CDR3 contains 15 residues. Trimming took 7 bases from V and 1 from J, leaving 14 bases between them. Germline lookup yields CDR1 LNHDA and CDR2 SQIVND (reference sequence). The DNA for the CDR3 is TGTGCCAGTAAATACTACGAGTCGAGCAATCAGCCCCAGCATTTT. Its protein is CASKYYESSNQPQHF.

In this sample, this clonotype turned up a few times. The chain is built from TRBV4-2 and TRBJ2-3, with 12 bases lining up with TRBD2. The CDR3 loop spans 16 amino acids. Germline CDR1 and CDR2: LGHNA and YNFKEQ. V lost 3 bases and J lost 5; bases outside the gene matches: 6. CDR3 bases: TGTGCCAGCAGCCAGACTAGCGGGGGAGTCGGAGATACGCAGTATTTT. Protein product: CASSQTSGGVGDTQYF.